These 21 T cell receptor beta chains were all obtained from the same sample, sequenced in a study of regulatory T cells in long-lasting Graves disease (dated by TCRdb to the early 2020s). Receptor libraries were prepared by multiplex PCR. Sequencing relied on an Illumina HiSeq 4000. CDR3 regions were amplified by Arm-PCR with iRepertoire HTBI primers to construct TCR beta libraries. Using fastp at Q25 and MiXCR, TCRdb reprocessed the public reads and kept productive beta chains. Every entry covers one CDR3 protein and lists the most common genes and DNA from its rows. The sample table records 700,000 or so distinct CDR3 sequences; 25% to 35% of these occur just once. Of the sample, under 50% is held by the ten largest clones. In the paper's terms, the time point label means: persistent/refractory GD, antithyroid drugs over 5 years with positive TRAb. For both TCR sequencing and RNA sequencing, RNA was extracted from PBMCs in TRIzol.

Sample: peripheral blood mononuclear cells (PBMCs), taken when the disease was refractory, from a patient treated with antithyroid drugs. The receptors shown here come from a female donor with Graves disease.

In this sample, this clonotype turned up many times. The CDR3 nucleotides read TGTGCCAGCAGTTACGGCAAAACGAACACTGAAGCTTTCTTT. It encodes CASSYGKTNTEAFF. The chain has TRBV6-2 or TRBV6-3 and TRBJ1-1; D remains ambiguous. This CDR3 region has 14 residues. Trimming took off 2 bases at V and 1 base at J, with 8 bases between the two ends. Per the germline V gene, CDR1 is MNHEY and CDR2 is SVGEGT.

With regard to this clonotype: Just one base apart from a much larger clone, this may be a read error. The chain couples TRBV12-3 or TRBV12-4 to TRBJ2-5; TRBD2 matches at 9 bases. The ends lost 6 bases at V and 4 bases at J; junction bases unmatched: 9. CDR3 length: 15 residues. CDR3 sequence (DNA): TGTGCCAGCAGGAAGGGACCAGCGGGAGGAGAGACCCAGTACTTC. Translation: CASRKGPAGGETQYF.

The genes are TRBV7-9 and TRBJ1-4; 9 bases line up with TRBD1. With V trimmed by 5 bases and J by 5 bases, 6 bases remained unmatched. In germline, CDR1 is SEHNR, CDR2 FQNEAQ (reference sequence). The CDR3 is 15 residues long. The CDR3 bases are TGTGCCAGCAGCCAAGGGGGGACAGGGAATGAAAAACTGTTTTTT. Protein: CASSQGGTGNEKLFF.

Concerning this clonotype itself: A junction end diverges from the germline sequence, so it may reflect a read error. V usage is TRBV10-2 and J usage is TRBJ1-1, with D possibly being TRBD1 (5 bases). The CDR3 contains 13 residues. CDR1 and CDR2 (germline): WSHSY, SAAADI. Written as DNA, the CDR3 is TGCGCCAGCAGCCTCCCTTGGGACGCTGAAACTTTCTTT. This encodes CASSLPWDAETFF.

This clonotype was counted between two and nine times. The chain carries TRBV5-1 and TRBJ1-2; 7 bases match TRBD1. The CDR3 runs 15 residues. J gave up 4 bases and V 4 bases, and 10 bases lay outside the gene matches. Germline V gene lookup returns CDR1 SGHRS and CDR2 YFSETQ. Here the CDR3 reads CASSTTTGMGYGYTF. The CDR3 nucleotides read TGCGCCAGCAGCACCACGACAGGGATGGGCTATGGCTACACCTTC.

This clonotype was observed at least ten times. The chain employs TRBV6-1 and TRBJ2-6; D remains unclear. V was clipped by 5 bases and J by 0 bases, with 5 bases between them. Germline V gene sequence: CDR1 MNHNS, CDR2 SASEGT. CDR3 length: 14 residues. The CDR3 DNA reads TGTGCCAGCAGTCAAAGCTCTGGGGCCAACGTCCTGACTTTC. This translates into CASSQSSGANVLTF.

V gene TRBV15 combines with J gene TRBJ1-2; D not resolved. Germline loops: CDR1 LNHNV, CDR2 YYDKDF (reference sequence). The V end lost 0 bases, the J end lost 6 bases, and 20 bases lay between the germline ends. This CDR3 region has 17 residues. CDR3 amino acids: CATSRDRPPGERNGYTF. CDR3 nucleotide sequence: TGTGCCACCAGCAGAGATCGGCCCCCCGGGGAGAGGAATGGCTACACCTTC.

This clonotype was seen ten or more times. CDR3 amino acids: CASRLAGEQETQYF. The CDR3 nucleotides are TGTGCCAGCAGACTAGCGGGAGAGCAAGAGACCCAGTACTTC. The chain carries TRBV11-2 and TRBJ2-5, with 11 bases lining up with TRBD2. Germline trimming cut 6 bases from V and 2 bases from J; bases unmatched to any gene: 2. The germline gives CDR1 SGHAT, CDR2 FQNNGV. The CDR3 has 14 residues. The full variable domain, with the rest looked up from reference TRBV11-2 and TRBJ2-5, is EAGVAQSPRYKIIEKRQSVAFWCNPISGHATLYWYQQILGQGPKLLIQFQNNGVVDDSQLPKDRFSAERLKGVDSTLKIQPAKLEDSAVYLCASRLAGEQETQYFGPGTRLLVL.

On this clonotype: Possible read error: a much larger clone is one base away. V is TRBV28 and J is TRBJ1-4; D might be TRBD1 (5 bases). Germline CDR1 MDHEN, CDR2 SYDVKM. This CDR3 region has 15 residues. CDR3 DNA sequence: TGTGCCAGCAGTTTGTTGAAGGACATAGGGGAAAAACTGTCTTTT. This encodes CASSLLKDIGEKLSF.

This clonotype was counted between two and nine times. The V and J genes are TRBV10-3 and TRBJ2-7; D gene unclear. The CDR3 spans 12 residues. The V gene's germline CDR1 is ENHRY and CDR2 SYGVKD. V lost 10 bases and J lost 4, with 14 bases in between. The CDR3: CASRLFGYEQYF. CDR3 sequence (DNA): TGTGCCAGCAGACTCTTTGGGTACGAGCAGTACTTC.

The chain carries TRBV7-9 and TRBJ2-2, with D unresolved. The CDR3 covers 15 residues. Germline-derived CDR1 and CDR2 are SEHNR and FQNEAQ (reference sequence). The germline V and J ends were trimmed by 5 bases and 5 bases, with 15 bases remaining between them. The CDR3 nucleotides read TGTGCCAGCAGCAGGCCTAGAGGTAGTACCGGGGAGCTGTTTTTT. It yields the protein CASSRPRGSTGELFF.

This clonotype was observed a few times. V is TRBV9 and J is TRBJ2-4; 9 bases agree with TRBD2. Germline lookup yields CDR1 SGDLS and CDR2 YYNGEE. After removal of 0 bases from V and 0 bases from J, the junction contained 4 bases not matched to a gene. The CDR3 is 17 amino acids. The CDR3 DNA sequence: TGTGCCAGCAGCGTAGGACTAGCGGCACTAGCCAAAAACATTCAGTACTTC. Its translation is CASSVGLAALAKNIQYF.

This clonotype was counted only a few times. The chain combines TRBV19 with TRBJ2-5, with D perhaps given as TRBD1 or TRBD2 (5 bases each). Germline V lookup: CDR1 LNHDA, CDR2 SQIVND (reference sequence). V was trimmed by 1 base and J by 4 bases, leaving 7 bases between them. There are 13 residues in the CDR3. The DNA for the CDR3 is TGTGCCAGTAGTATAGCCGGGACAGAGACCCAGTACTTC. Translated: CASSIAGTETQYF.

This clonotype has only a few counts. This rearrangement joins TRBV11-1 to TRBJ1-4; D perhaps matches TRBD1 (6 bases). The germline V gene encodes CDR1 SGHAT and CDR2 FQDESV (reference sequence). The V gene lost 4 bases and the J gene lost 0 bases, with 9 bases spanning the gap. This CDR3 is built from 15 residues. The CDR3 loop reads CASSSRTATNEKLFF. In nucleotides, the CDR3 is TGTGCCAGCAGCTCCCGGACAGCAACTAATGAAAAACTGTTTTTT.

This clonotype was counted ten times or more. J is TRBJ1-4 and V is TRBV18; no reliable D call. The CDR3 contains 13 residues. Germline V CDR1 and CDR2: KGHSH, LQKENI. V lost 6 bases, J lost 3 bases, and 8 bases lay in between. The CDR3 here is CASSPRANEKLFF. The CDR3 DNA reads as TGTGCCAGCTCGCCAAGGGCTAATGAAAAACTGTTTTTT.

This chain uses TRBV2 with TRBJ1-6, with D possibly matching TRBD1 (5 bases). Trimming took off 6 bases at V and 8 bases at J, with 14 bases between the two ends. The length of the CDR3 is 14 residues. CDR1 is SNHLY and CDR2 is FYNNEI in the germline V gene. For the CDR3, the DNA is TGTGCCAGCAGCCGGGACTTAAGGGATTCACCCCTCCACTTT. Translation gives CASSRDLRDSPLHF.

This clonotype has just a few counts. The chain joins TRBV20-1 to TRBJ1-1; a weak D match, TRBD1 (5 bases). Germline lookup yields CDR1 DFQATT and CDR2 SNEGSKA (reference sequence). The CDR3 contains 14 residues. Trimming shortened V by 3 bases and J by 1 base, and 12 bases separated the two germline ends. The DNA of the CDR3 is TGCAGTGCTAGGGGGGGGAGGGAGAACACTGAAGCTTTCTTT. Its translation: CSARGGRENTEAFF.

The sample holds many counts of this clonotype. V gene TRBV5-5 combines with J gene TRBJ1-4; no definite D call. The length of the CDR3 is 15 residues. The germline gives CDR1 SGHKS, CDR2 YYEKEE (reference sequence). Trimming took off 0 bases at V and 5 bases at J, with 11 bases between the two ends. The DNA of the CDR3 is TGTGCCAGCAGCTTGGTCGGAGATATGAATGAAAAACTGTTTTTT. Translation gives CASSLVGDMNEKLFF. The whole variable domain, remainder taken from reference TRBV5-5 and TRBJ1-4, is DAGVTQSPTHLIKTRGQQVTLRCSPISGHKSVSWYQQVLGQGPQFIFQYYEKEERGRGNFPDRFSARQFPNYSSELNVNALLLGDSALYLCASSLVGDMNEKLFFGSGTQLSVL.

V usage is TRBV28 and J usage is TRBJ1-1; D unclear. The V end lost 6 bases, the J end lost 10 bases, and 24 bases lay between the germline ends. Germline V gene sequence: CDR1 MDHEN, CDR2 SYDVKM. There are 15 residues in the CDR3. The CDR3 region has the DNA TGTGCCAGCAGGTTACCCCTGGCGGGCCCCCAGCGAGCTTTCTTT. It encodes CASRLPLAGPQRAFF. The whole variable domain, remainder taken from reference TRBV28 and TRBJ1-1, is DVKVTQSSRYLVKRTGEKVFLECVQDMDHENMFWYRQDPGLGLRLIYFSYDVKMKEKGDIPEGYSVSREKKERFSLILESASTNQTSMYLCASRLPLAGPQRAFFGQGTRLTVV.

The chain joins TRBV20-1 to TRBJ2-5; 8 bases map to TRBD2. The CDR3 has 16 amino acids. The V segment lost 3 bases and the J segment 5 bases; nucleotides outside the gene matches: 14. CDR1 is DFQATT, CDR2 SNEGSKA, per germline (reference sequence). CDR3 nucleotide sequence: TGCAGTGCTAGCGGCGCCGCCAGCGGGAGCTTGGAGACCCAGTACTTC. This encodes CSASGAASGSLETQYF.

A few counts support this clonotype. The V and J genes are TRBV12-3 or TRBV12-4 and TRBJ2-7; D unresolved. V was trimmed by 3 bases and J by 5 bases, leaving 8 bases between them. This CDR3 region has 12 residues. Here the CDR3 reads CASSFAAHEQYF. For the CDR3, the DNA is TGTGCCAGCAGTTTCGCAGCCCACGAGCAGTACTTC.